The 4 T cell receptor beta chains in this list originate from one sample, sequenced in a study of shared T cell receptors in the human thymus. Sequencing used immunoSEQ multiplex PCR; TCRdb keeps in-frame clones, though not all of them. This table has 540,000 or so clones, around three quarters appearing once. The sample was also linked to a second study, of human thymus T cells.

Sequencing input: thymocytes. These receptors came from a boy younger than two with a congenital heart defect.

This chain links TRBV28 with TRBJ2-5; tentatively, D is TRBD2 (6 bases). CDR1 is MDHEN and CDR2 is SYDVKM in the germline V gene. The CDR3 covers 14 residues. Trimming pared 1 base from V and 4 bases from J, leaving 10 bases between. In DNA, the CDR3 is TGTGCCAGCAGTTTATTCGGGAGACCAGAGACCCAGTACTTC. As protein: CASSLFGRPETQYF.

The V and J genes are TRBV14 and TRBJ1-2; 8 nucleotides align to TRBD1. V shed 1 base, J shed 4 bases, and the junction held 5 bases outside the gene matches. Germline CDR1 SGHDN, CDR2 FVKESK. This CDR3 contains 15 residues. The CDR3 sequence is CASSQGDRIAYGYTF. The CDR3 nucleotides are TGTGCCAGCAGCCAAGGGGACAGGATCGCCTATGGCTACACCTTC.

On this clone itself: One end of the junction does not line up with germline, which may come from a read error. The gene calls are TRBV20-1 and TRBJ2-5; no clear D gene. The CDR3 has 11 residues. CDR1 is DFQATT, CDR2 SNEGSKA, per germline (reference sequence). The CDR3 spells CSARGATYSNF. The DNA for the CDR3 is TGCAGTGCTAGAGGAGCCACCTACAGCAACTTC.

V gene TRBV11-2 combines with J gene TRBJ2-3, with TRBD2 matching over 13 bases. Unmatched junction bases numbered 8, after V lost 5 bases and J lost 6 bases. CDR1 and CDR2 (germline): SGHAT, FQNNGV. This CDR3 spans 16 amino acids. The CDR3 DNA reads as TGTGCCAGCAGCCCCGGACTAGCGGGAGTAATGGATACGCAGTATTTT. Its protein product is CASSPGLAGVMDTQYF.